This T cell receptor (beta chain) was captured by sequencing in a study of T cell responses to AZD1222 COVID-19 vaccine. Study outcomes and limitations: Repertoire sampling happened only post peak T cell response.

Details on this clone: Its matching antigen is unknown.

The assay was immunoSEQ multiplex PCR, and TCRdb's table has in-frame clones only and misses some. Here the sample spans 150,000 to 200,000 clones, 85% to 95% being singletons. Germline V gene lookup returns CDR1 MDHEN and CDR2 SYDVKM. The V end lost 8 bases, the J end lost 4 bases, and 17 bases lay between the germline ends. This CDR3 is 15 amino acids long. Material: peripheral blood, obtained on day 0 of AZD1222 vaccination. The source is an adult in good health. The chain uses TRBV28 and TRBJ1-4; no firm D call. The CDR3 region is CASCVSGQFNEKLFF. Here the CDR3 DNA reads TGTGCCAGCTGTGTATCGGGCCAATTTAATGAAAAACTGTTTTTT.